Included here is one T cell receptor (beta chain) sequence, with context. The record originates from a study of blood T cell repertoires in COVID-19. Across the study: The United States, Italy and Spain supplied acute and convalescent COVID-19 samples. T cells, B-cell-depleted T cells, or PBMCs provided the cDNA or gDNA that served as material.

In the original analysis: Estimated nucleated cell counts came from reference gene primer amplification. Profiled with immunoSEQ multiplex PCR; TCRdb holds only in-frame clones, not every one. V and J calls and clone size are given by that table; D and trimming were obtained from the DNA. The table includes more than 65,000 clones, around 88% detected once. CDR1 SGHRS and CDR2 YFSETQ come from the germline V gene. The CDR3 runs to 14 residues. J lost 5 bases, V lost 5 bases, and 6 bases had no gene match. The TCR originated in a man aged 45-65 years with active COVID-19. The chain recombines TRBV5-1 with TRBJ2-5, with 10 bases identical to TRBD1. The sequencing input was peripheral blood. CDR3 sequence reads: CASRSGTGDETQYF. CDR3 in DNA: TGCGCCAGCAGGTCCGGGACAGGGGATGAGACCCAGTACTTC.